In this sample, the clone carrying this T cell receptor beta chain turned up a few times. Its target is unknown. This CDR3 region has 16 residues. V was shortened by 7 bases and J by 2 bases, with 19 bases between the two germline ends. Germline V gene data show CDR1 as SGHVS and CDR2 as FQNEAQ. TCRdb reprocessed the RACE reads via MiXCR and lists one record per CDR3 protein. The sample includes fewer than 400,000 distinct CDR3 sequences, around 6.9% of them seen just once. This sample is part of a study of human T cells and chemical hapten exposure. Study outcomes and limitations: Clustering by CDR3 similarity yielded significantly more large clusters from expanded TCRs than controls.

The time point denotes: patch test 1, 2 weeks after DPC sensitization. Treatment defined: therapeutic diphenylcyclopropenone sensitization with weekly scalp DPC. Unfractionated whole blood yielded total RNA. This chain connects TRBV7-8 to TRBJ2-3; the D gene is possibly TRBD2 (6 bases). The receptor was isolated from a woman under 30 with alopecia areata. Some clones in this sample may be carry-over from other donors' samples. Sequencing used whole blood, obtained in connection with sensitization to the hapten diphenylcyclopropenone (DPC). The CDR3 reads CASTSLRGLTTDTQYF. DNA for the CDR3: TGTGCCAGCACCTCCCTTAGGGGACTGACCACAGATACGCAGTATTTT.